The count of the clone carrying this T cell receptor (beta chain) is one. Other DNA sequences within the sample encode an identical CDR3. Produced via immunoSEQ multiplex PCR; TCRdb's table is partial and in-frame only. The table lists approximately 150,000 clones, around 92% of them singletons, with 6.5% to 9.5% in the top ten. The V gene's germline CDR1 is MNHEY and CDR2 SMNVEV (reference sequence). The V gene lost 3 bases and the J gene lost 6 bases, with 9 bases spanning the gap. This CDR3 region has 13 residues. The data derive from a study of control samples from healthy donors and cancer patients.

Sequenced sample: PBMCs. V gene TRBV27 combines with J gene TRBJ1-5, with D possibly TRBD1 on 5 matching bases. This receptor was obtained from a man between 45 and 60 years old with head and neck cancer. The CDR3 reads CASSLGGGQPQHF. The CDR3 coding sequence is TGTGCCAGCAGTTTGGGGGGGGGTCAGCCCCAGCATTTT.